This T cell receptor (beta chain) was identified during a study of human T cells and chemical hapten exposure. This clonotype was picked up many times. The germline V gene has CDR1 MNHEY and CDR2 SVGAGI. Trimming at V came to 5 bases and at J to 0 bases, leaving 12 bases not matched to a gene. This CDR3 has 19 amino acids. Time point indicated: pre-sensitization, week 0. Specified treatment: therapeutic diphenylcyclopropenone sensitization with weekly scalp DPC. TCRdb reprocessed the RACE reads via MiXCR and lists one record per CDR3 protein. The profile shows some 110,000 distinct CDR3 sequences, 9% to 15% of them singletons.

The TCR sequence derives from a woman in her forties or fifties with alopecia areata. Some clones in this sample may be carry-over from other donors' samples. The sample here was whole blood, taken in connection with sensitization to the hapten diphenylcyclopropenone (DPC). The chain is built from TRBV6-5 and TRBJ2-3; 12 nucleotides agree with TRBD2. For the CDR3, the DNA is TGTGCCAGCAGTCTAAACTCCGGGACTAGCGGGTTTAGCACAGATACGCAGTATTTT. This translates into CASSLNSGTSGFSTDTQYF.